These 32 T cell receptor beta chains share one sample of origin, sequenced in a study of cytomegalovirus exposure and HLA in healthy donors. A multiplex PCR was run with 60 Vbeta primers and 13 Jbeta primers. Repertoires were generated with immunoSEQ multiplex PCR, while TCRdb's copy carries only in-frame clones and drops some. The sample includes under 200,000 clones, approximately 80% seen only once; the top ten take around 5.8%. The sequencing input was PBMCs. The receptors were sampled from a male donor in good health and CMV-seropositive.

The rearrangement links TRBV19 to TRBJ2-2; D is possibly TRBD1 (5 bases). This CDR3 region has 16 residues. Germline loops: CDR1 LNHDA, CDR2 SQIVND (reference sequence). Trimming stripped 3 bases from V and 6 bases from J, with 17 bases between. The CDR3, as DNA: TGTGCCAGTAGTATTCCCCCTCAATCCAGGGCCGGGGAGCTGTTTTTT. This translates into CASSIPPQSRAGELFF.

The genes are TRBV29-1 and TRBJ2-7; 8 nucleotides agree with TRBD2. J was trimmed by 5 bases and V by 6 bases; bases with no gene match: 15. Germline CDR1 is SQVTM and CDR2 is ANQGSEA. The CDR3 loop spans 15 amino acids. CDR3 nucleotides: TGCAGCGTAGGACCGGGGACTAGTAGGGGGAACGAGCAGTACTTC. This translates into CSVGPGTSRGNEQYF.

V gene TRBV27 combines with J gene TRBJ2-7; D is unclear. V lost 4 bases to trimming and J lost 3 bases, with 16 bases between them. The CDR3 has 15 amino acids. Germline V gives CDR1 MNHEY, CDR2 SMNVEV (reference sequence). CDR3 sequence reads: CASSWRIGIGYEQYF. CDR3 nucleotide sequence: TGTGCCAGCAGTTGGAGAATCGGTATCGGCTACGAGCAGTACTTC.

Of note for this clone: Additional DNA sequences in this sample encode the identical CDR3. The rearrangement uses TRBV18 and TRBJ2-2; D might be TRBD2 (7 bases). Germline-derived CDR1 and CDR2 are KGHSH and LQKENI. V was trimmed by 0 bases and J by 2 bases, leaving 10 bases between them. The CDR3 totals 16 residues. The CDR3 DNA reads TGTGCCAGCTCACCACCAACGGGGGGCAACACCGGGGAGCTGTTTTTT. It translates to CASSPPTGGNTGELFF.

The rearrangement joins TRBV6-1 to TRBJ1-5, with 7 bases aligning to TRBD1. Germline V gene lookup returns CDR1 MNHNS and CDR2 SASEGT. V trimming: 2 bases; J trimming: 7 bases; junction bases outside the gene matches: 11. This CDR3 region has 16 residues. The CDR3 loop is CASSEKRRGRDQPQHF. The CDR3 nucleotides read TGTGCCAGCAGTGAAAAGAGGAGGGGGCGAGACCAGCCCCAGCATTTT.

The chain carries TRBV9 and TRBJ1-1, with 7 bases fitting TRBD1. The junction had 8 bases not matched to a gene; V was cut back by 1 base and J by 5 bases. Germline lookup yields CDR1 SGDLS and CDR2 YYNGEE. There are 15 residues in the CDR3. CDR3 protein: CASSVRGHRETEAFF. In DNA form, the CDR3 reads TGTGCCAGCAGCGTAAGGGGGCACCGGGAAACTGAAGCTTTCTTT. Full variable domain (rest looked up from reference TRBV9 and TRBJ1-1): DSGVTQTPKHLITATGQRVTLRCSPRSGDLSVYWYQQSLDQGLQFLIQYYNGEERAKGNILERFSAQQFPDLHSELNLSSLELGDSALYFCASSVRGHRETEAFFGQGTRLTVV.

This clone was seen only a few times. This chain uses TRBV11-2 with TRBJ2-1; 10 positions agree with TRBD2. V trimming: 4 bases; J trimming: 10 bases; junction bases outside the gene matches: 19. The CDR3 is 18 amino acids. Germline assignment: CDR1 SGHAT and CDR2 FQNNGV. CDR3 sequence (DNA): TGTGCCAGCAGCTCCCAAGAAAGCGGGAGGGCCCGTGACAGGGAGCAGTTCTTC. This translates into CASSSQESGRARDREQFF.

The chain combines TRBV6-4 with TRBJ2-1, with 7 nucleotides matching TRBD2. The CDR3 is 16 residues long. J gave up 1 base and V 2 bases, and 5 bases lay outside the gene matches. Germline CDR1 reads MRHNA; CDR2 reads SNTAGT. As DNA, the CDR3 is TGTGCCAGCAGTGACGGGGCGGGAGCGTCCTACAATGAGCAGTTCTTC. This encodes CASSDGAGASYNEQFF.

This clone was found a few times. The chain couples TRBV2 to TRBJ2-2; 11 nucleotides align to TRBD1. CDR3 length: 14 amino acids. Germline-derived CDR1 and CDR2 are SNHLY and FYNNEI. Losses at the gene ends were 8 bases for V and 4 bases for J; bases not matched to a gene: 3. The CDR3 loop reads CASLGQGGTGELFF. CDR3 DNA sequence: TGTGCCAGCCTGGGACAGGGGGGCACCGGGGAGCTGTTTTTT. The variable domain in full, with the rest retrieved from reference TRBV2 and TRBJ2-2, is EPEVTQTPSHQVTQMGQEVILRCVPISNHLYFYWYRQILGQKVEFLVSFYNNEISEKSEIFDDQFSVERPDGSNFTLKIRSTKLEDSAMYFCASLGQGGTGELFFGEGSRLTVL.

The CDR3 bases are TGTGCCAGCAAGTCGGAGGAGGGAATCAGCTCCTACGAGCAGTACTTC. This translates into CASKSEEGISSYEQYF. The rearrangement uses TRBV27 and TRBJ2-7, with a tentative D call TRBD2 (6 bases). V lost 7 bases and J 0 bases, leaving 19 bases between the germline ends. The CDR3 loop spans 16 amino acids. CDR1 and CDR2 (germline): MNHEY, SMNVEV (reference sequence).

V usage is TRBV10-3 and J usage is TRBJ1-3; tentatively, D is TRBD1 (5 bases). The CDR3 consists of 16 residues. V dropped 7 bases and J dropped 2 bases, with 18 bases sitting between them. Looked up from germline, CDR1 is ENHRY and CDR2 is SYGVKD. The CDR3 nucleotides are TGTGCCATCAAGGGCGGTTCAGGGTCGGCTGGAAACACCATATATTTT. Encoded protein: CAIKGGSGSAGNTIYF.

The rearrangement joins TRBV29-1 to TRBJ2-7, with TRBD2 matching 10 bases. The V gene's germline CDR1 is SQVTM and CDR2 ANQGSEA. This CDR3 region has 13 residues. Losses at the gene ends were 7 bases for V and 1 base for J; bases not matched to a gene: 4. The CDR3 protein is CSAGTSVSYEQYF. The CDR3 coding sequence is TGCAGCGCCGGGACTAGCGTTTCCTACGAGCAGTACTTC.

The V gene is TRBV5-1, the J gene TRBJ2-5; a possible D gene is TRBD1 (5 bases). This CDR3 comprises 13 residues. Trimming shortened V by 0 bases and J by 11 bases, and 14 bases separated the two germline ends. Germline CDR1 reads SGHRS; CDR2 reads YFSETQ. CDR3 amino acids: CASSLGQLRRQYF. Written as DNA, the CDR3 is TGCGCCAGCAGCTTGGGACAGCTCCGGAGACAGTACTTC.

The genes are TRBV5-1 and TRBJ2-3; D perhaps matches TRBD1 (5 bases). Germline-derived CDR1 and CDR2 are SGHRS and YFSETQ. This CDR3 has 16 residues. Trimming pared 0 bases from V and 3 bases from J, leaving 14 bases between. CDR3 nucleotides: TGCGCCAGCAGCTTGGCCGGCAGGGTGGAGACAGATACGCAGTATTTT. Translation: CASSLAGRVETDTQYF.

The V and J genes are TRBV4-1 and TRBJ2-5; 7 nucleotides match TRBD2. This CDR3 has 15 residues. Germline CDR1 and CDR2: MGHRA and YSYEKL. Trimming removed 2 bases from V and 5 bases from J; junction bases left unmatched: 8. CDR3 DNA sequence: TGCGCCAGCAGCCAATTTCAGCGGGGCTCGGAGACCCAGTACTTC. Its translation is CASSQFQRGSETQYF.

J is TRBJ2-7 and V is TRBV18, with D maybe TRBD2 (6 bases). The CDR3 consists of 13 residues. Germline-derived CDR1 and CDR2 are KGHSH and LQKENI. V was clipped by 8 bases and J by 5 bases, with 16 bases between them. This CDR3 is CASGPQEGHEQYF. CDR3 coding DNA: TGTGCCAGCGGTCCGCAGGAGGGCCACGAGCAGTACTTC. The entire variable domain, with the rest obtained from reference TRBV18 and TRBJ2-7, is as follows: NAGVMQNPRHLVRRRGQEARLRCSPMKGHSHVYWYRQLPEEGLKFMVYLQKENIIDESGMPKERFSAEFPKEGPSILRIQQVVRGDSAAYFCASGPQEGHEQYFGPGTRLTVT.

The V and J genes are TRBV27 and TRBJ2-3; a possible D gene is TRBD1 (6 bases). Per germline, CDR1 MNHEY and CDR2 SMNVEV (reference sequence). CDR3 length equals 15 residues. The V end was cut by 3 bases, the J end by 11 bases, with 21 bases between. DNA of the CDR3: TGTGCCAGCAGTTTCAGGACAGTCCCTAAACCTAGGCAGTATTTT. The encoded protein is CASSFRTVPKPRQYF.

The chain recombines TRBV25-1 with TRBJ2-7, with D possibly being TRBD1 (5 bases). The CDR3 is made up of 13 amino acids. The germline V and J ends were trimmed by 5 bases and 2 bases, with 10 bases remaining between them. The germline gives CDR1 MGHDK, CDR2 SYGVNS. CDR3 in DNA: TGTGCCAGCAGTCTTCCAGGGACCTACGAGCAGTACTTC. This codes for CASSLPGTYEQYF.

The chain joins TRBV18 to TRBJ1-5; D may be TRBD1 (5 bases). Trimming cost V 2 bases and J 5 bases, with 16 bases left between them. CDR1 and CDR2 (germline): KGHSH, LQKENI. The length of the CDR3 is 16 residues. The CDR3 DNA sequence: TGTGCCAGCTCACCATCGGCGGGGGGAGGCGATCAGCCCCAGCATTTT. It translates to CASSPSAGGGDQPQHF.

The chain employs TRBV7-9 and TRBJ1-1; no reliable D call. The CDR3 consists of 14 residues. The germline V gene has CDR1 SEHNR and CDR2 FQNEAQ (reference sequence). V lost 5 bases to trimming and J lost 4 bases, with 14 bases between them. The CDR3 bases are TGTGCCAGCAGCCCCGATGGTAGTCCCACTGAAGCTTTCTTT. Encoded protein: CASSPDGSPTEAFF.

About this clone: The junction and the germline gene differ at one end; a read error may be behind it. The CDR3 loop is CSSSFRTAYEQYF. CDR3 bases: TGTTCCAGCAGCTTTAGGACAGCATACGAGCAGTACTTC. This sequence joins TRBV7-9 and TRBJ2-7, with a weak D call TRBD1 (6 bases). This CDR3 contains 13 residues. From germline, CDR1 is SEHNR and CDR2 FQNEAQ (reference sequence).

This clone appeared once. The chain couples TRBV9 to TRBJ1-2; a weak D match, TRBD1 (5 bases). V was clipped by 1 base and J by 8 bases, with 24 bases between them. Germline assignment: CDR1 SGDLS and CDR2 YYNGEE. The CDR3 is 17 residues long. The CDR3 coding sequence is TGTGCCAGCAGCGTACGGGCCGGGGAGGCGGGGCTTTACGGCTACACCTTC. It translates to CASSVRAGEAGLYGYTF.

This clone was counted only a few times. The chain links TRBV18 to TRBJ2-7, with 7 bases fitting TRBD1. Germline-derived CDR1 and CDR2 are KGHSH and LQKENI. The CDR3 runs to 13 residues. V gave up 6 bases and J gave up 4 bases; unmatched junction bases: 6. CDR3 DNA sequence: TGTGCCAGCTCGCCGTCACAGGGGTACGAGCAGTACTTC. Protein sequence: CASSPSQGYEQYF.

This chain links TRBV29-1 with TRBJ2-7, with 8 bases lining up with TRBD1. Per germline, CDR1 SQVTM and CDR2 ANQGSEA. The CDR3 is 13 amino acids. With V trimmed by 5 bases and J by 6 bases, 9 bases remained unmatched. The CDR3 nucleotides read TGCAGCGTTAAATCGCAGGGGGCCATCGAGCAGTACTTC. This gives the protein CSVKSQGAIEQYF.

The chain joins TRBV5-1 to TRBJ2-1; 7 bases line up with TRBD1. The trim removed 0 bases at V and 0 bases at J, leaving 6 bases unmatched. From germline, CDR1 is SGHRS and CDR2 YFSETQ. CDR3 length: 17 amino acids. The CDR3 loop is CASSLDLGDSSYNEQFF. CDR3 nucleotides: TGCGCCAGCAGCTTGGATCTCGGGGACAGCTCCTACAATGAGCAGTTCTTC.

V usage is TRBV28 and J usage is TRBJ2-7; 10 nucleotides agree with TRBD2. V lost 5 bases and J lost 4; bases outside the gene matches: 8. There are 15 residues in the CDR3. CDR1 and CDR2 from the germline V gene are MDHEN and SYDVKM. The CDR3 spells CASSGWTSGNYEQYF. Written as DNA, the CDR3 is TGTGCCAGCAGTGGTTGGACTAGCGGCAATTACGAGCAGTACTTC.

V is TRBV7-9 and J is TRBJ1-1; 9 positions agree with TRBD1. The V and J ends lost 3 bases and 3 bases, in that order; junction bases with no gene match: 5. CDR1 is SEHNR and CDR2 is FQNEAQ in the germline V gene (reference sequence). The CDR3 contains 15 residues. The CDR3 sequence is CASSLARTGDTEAFF. Here the CDR3 DNA reads TGTGCCAGCAGCTTGGCCAGGACAGGGGACACTGAAGCTTTCTTT.

The chain couples TRBV7-3 to TRBJ2-5; D might be TRBD2 (6 bases). Trimming stripped 4 bases from V and 5 bases from J, with 14 bases between. The germline CDR1 and CDR2 sequences are SGHTA and FQGTGA. The CDR3 consists of 14 residues. CDR3 coding DNA: TGTGCCAGCAGCTCGACTAGTTCTTCGGAGACCCAGTACTTC. Its protein product is CASSSTSSSETQYF.

The rearrangement joins TRBV7-4 to TRBJ2-1; D call uncertain. Germline V lookup: CDR1 SGHVT, CDR2 SQSDAQ. This CDR3 has 14 amino acids. V gave up 6 bases and J gave up 4 bases, with 13 bases separating them. The CDR3 region is CASSQEERYNEQFF. The CDR3, as DNA: TGTGCCAGCAGTCAAGAGGAGAGGTACAATGAGCAGTTCTTC.

The chain has TRBV12-1 and TRBJ2-1; no DNA check was done on the table's D call, TRBD2. TRBV12-1 counts as a pseudogene. The CDR3 has 14 residues. CDR3 protein: CASSPPGLVNEQFF. In nucleotides, the CDR3 is TGTGCCAGCAGCCCGCCGGGACTAGTAAATGAGCAGTTCTTC.

The chain links TRBV27 to TRBJ2-1, with 12 bases lining up with TRBD2. The CDR3 extends over 15 amino acids. The junction had 4 bases not matched to a gene; V was cut back by 6 bases and J by 4 bases. Germline CDR1 reads MNHEY; CDR2 reads SMNVEV (reference sequence). Here the CDR3 reads CASRTLAGGYNEQFF. The CDR3 DNA reads as TGTGCCAGCAGGACCCTAGCGGGAGGGTACAATGAGCAGTTCTTC.

The chain couples TRBV11-2 to TRBJ1-5, with D unresolved. V lost 5 bases to trimming and J lost 0 bases, with 5 bases between them. Per germline, CDR1 SGHAT and CDR2 FQNNGV. CDR3 length: 13 amino acids. DNA of the CDR3: TGTGCCAGCAGCCCCTATAGCAATCAGCCCCAGCATTTT. Residues: CASSPYSNQPQHF.